The 27 T cell receptor beta chains reported below all come from one sample, sequenced in a study of Graves' ophthalmopathy and Graves' hyperthyroidism (dated by TCRdb to the late 2010s). Sequencing was performed on an Illumina HiSeq 2000. For repertoire sequencing, the TCR beta CDR3 regions were amplified from RNA transcripts. The first round was an RT-PCR using HTBI primers with the Qiagen OneStep RT-PCR kit, and this first round was followed by a second-round multiplex PCR, then size selection and purification. The public reads were run again by TCRdb, first through fastp at Q25 and then through MiXCR, and only productive beta chains were kept. Rows with one shared CDR3 protein collapse into an entry with the most common genes and DNA. The sample includes approximately 500,000 distinct CDR3 sequences, with about an eighth observed a single time. The ten largest account for roughly 9.8% of the sample.

Material: blood. These receptors all come from a woman aged 25 to 45 with Graves' ophthalmopathy. Donor details come from another sample of the same person, matched by shared clones.

Ten or more counts support this clonotype. The chain uses TRBV19 and TRBJ1-1; 8 positions agree with TRBD1. Germline V gene data show CDR1 as LNHDA and CDR2 as SQIVND (reference sequence). Trimming removed 5 bases from V and 5 bases from J; junction bases left unmatched: 7. This CDR3 is built from 14 residues. CDR3 in amino acids: CASSPYRGATEAFF. The CDR3 region has the DNA TGTGCCAGTAGTCCATACAGGGGGGCAACTGAAGCTTTCTTT. Full variable domain (rest looked up from reference TRBV19 and TRBJ1-1): DGGITQSPKYLFRKEGQNVTLSCEQNLNHDAMYWYRQDPGQGLRLIYYSQIVNDFQKGDIAEGYSVSREKKESFPLTVTSAQKNPTAFYLCASSPYRGATEAFFGQGTRLTVV.

This clonotype has just a few counts. The chain couples TRBV2 to TRBJ2-7; the D is unclear. Germline V gene data show CDR1 as SNHLY and CDR2 as FYNNEI. Trimming took 7 bases from V and 2 from J, leaving 15 bases between them. CDR3 length equals 14 residues. The CDR3 DNA follows: TGTGCCAGCACCGCCGGCTCATTAGCCTACGAGCAGTACTTC. Protein sequence: CASTAGSLAYEQYF. The variable domain in full, with the rest retrieved from reference TRBV2 and TRBJ2-7, is EPEVTQTPSHQVTQMGQEVILRCVPISNHLYFYWYRQILGQKVEFLVSFYNNEISEKSEIFDDQFSVERPDGSNFTLKIRSTKLEDSAMYFCASTAGSLAYEQYFGPGTRLTVT.

This clonotype showed up many times. V is TRBV20-1 and J is TRBJ1-6; D is uncertain. Germline-derived CDR1 and CDR2 are DFQATT and SNEGSKA (reference sequence). Trimming cost V 4 bases and J 7 bases, with 11 bases left between them. The CDR3 runs 13 residues. DNA of the CDR3: TGCAGTGCTACAGGCGGTCTAAATTCACCCCTCCACTTT. It translates to CSATGGLNSPLHF.

This clonotype was found many times. The DNA of the CDR3 is TGTGCCAGCGGTCGGTTGGGCCACTATGGCTACACCTTC. Its translation: CASGRLGHYGYTF. The chain joins TRBV6-5 to TRBJ1-2; D not resolved. The germline V gene encodes CDR1 MNHEY and CDR2 SVGAGI. The CDR3 runs to 13 residues. The V and J ends lost 8 bases and 3 bases respectively, with 13 bases between them.

About this clonotype itself: A much larger clone sits a single nucleotide away, making a read error possible. The genes are TRBV11-2 and TRBJ2-7, with TRBD1 as a possible D gene (6 bases). CDR3 size: 15 residues. Germline CDR1 is SGHAT and CDR2 is FQNNGV. The CDR3 sequence: CASSVDFGVQGEQYF. DNA for the CDR3: TGTGCCAGCAGCGTAGATTTTGGGGTACAGGGCGAGCAGTACTTC.

A remark on this clonotype: Sequence at one end of the junction differs from germline and may be a read error. The chain couples TRBV6-4 to TRBJ2-2, with D perhaps matching TRBD1 (6 bases). There are 14 residues in the CDR3. In germline, CDR1 is MRHNA, CDR2 SNTAGT. This chain's CDR3 is CASSDATGSGDLFF. CDR3 nucleotides: TGTGCCAGCAGTGACGCGACAGGCTCCGGGGATCTGTTTTTT.

This clonotype was picked up many times. J is TRBJ1-1 and V is TRBV6-5; D gene unclear. The CDR3 extends over 13 amino acids. The V end lost 3 bases, the J end lost 7 bases, and 12 bases lay between the germline ends. Germline CDR1 and CDR2: MNHEY and SVGAGI. CDR3 sequence (DNA): TGTGCCAGCAGTTATCCTCATATCAATGAAGCTTTCTTT. The encoded protein is CASSYPHINEAFF.

The chain joins TRBV30 to TRBJ2-7; D is unclear. CDR1 and CDR2 (germline): GTSNPN, SVGIG (reference sequence). This CDR3 is built from 11 residues. Between the trimmed V and J ends, which lost 8 bases and 4 bases, there was a span of 12 bases. The CDR3 DNA reads as TGTGCCGTTACACGGATATACGAGCAGTACTTC. The encoded protein is CAVTRIYEQYF.

This clonotype was picked up many times. This rearrangement joins TRBV12-3 or TRBV12-4 to TRBJ1-5, with 8 bases lining up with TRBD1. The CDR3 is 16 amino acids. The trim removed 5 bases at V and 5 bases at J, leaving 11 bases unmatched. The CDR3 region is CASSPWTGRIHQPQHF. CDR3 DNA: TGTGCCAGCAGTCCGTGGACAGGGAGGATCCATCAGCCCCAGCATTTT.

This clonotype has only a few counts. Relative to the germline gene, one junction end is altered; a read error may explain this. The chain employs TRBV6-1 and TRBJ1-2; D remains unclear. CDR3 length: 13 amino acids. CDR1 MNHNS and CDR2 SASEGT come from the germline V gene. The CDR3 bases are TGTGCCAGCAGGGAAGGAGCTAACTATGGCTACACCTTC. Its translation is CASREGANYGYTF.

In this sample, this clonotype is medium-sized. The chain links TRBV6-1 to TRBJ2-7; D uncertain. V lost 4 bases to trimming and J lost 4 bases, with 8 bases between them. This CDR3 is built from 12 residues. Per the germline V gene, CDR1 is MNHNS and CDR2 is SASEGT. This CDR3 is CASSVNGYEQYF. DNA for the CDR3: TGTGCCAGCAGTGTAAATGGATACGAGCAGTACTTC.

The chain employs TRBV3-1 and TRBJ2-2; D is unclear. Trimming removed 6 bases from V and 4 bases from J, with 15 bases in between. Germline values: CDR1 LGHDT, CDR2 YNNKEL (reference sequence). The CDR3 contains 15 residues. CDR3 sequence reads: CASRKGTHSTGELFF. CDR3 DNA sequence: TGTGCCAGCAGAAAAGGCACTCACAGCACCGGGGAGCTGTTTTTT.

This clonotype was counted a few times. The chain carries TRBV11-2 and TRBJ2-5; D may be TRBD1 (6 bases). V lost 5 bases to trimming and J lost 3 bases, with 10 bases between them. The CDR3 has 13 residues. CDR1 and CDR2 from the germline V gene are SGHAT and FQNNGV. This CDR3 reads CASSPGTKETQYF. The CDR3, as DNA: TGTGCCAGCAGCCCCGGGACAAAAGAGACCCAGTACTTC.

The sample holds many counts of this clonotype. The chain carries TRBV11-2 and TRBJ1-6; a possible D gene is TRBD1 (5 bases). The CDR3 consists of 14 residues. Trimming took off 5 bases at V and 9 bases at J, with 14 bases between the two ends. Germline V lookup: CDR1 SGHAT, CDR2 FQNNGV. CDR3 amino acids: CASSISGPGSPLHF. The CDR3 coding sequence is TGTGCCAGCAGCATCTCGGGGCCTGGTTCACCCCTCCACTTT. The full variable domain, completed using reference TRBV11-2 and TRBJ1-6, is EAGVAQSPRYKIIEKRQSVAFWCNPISGHATLYWYQQILGQGPKLLIQFQNNGVVDDSQLPKDRFSAERLKGVDSTLKIQPAKLEDSAVYLCASSISGPGSPLHFGNGTRLTVT.

This clonotype was seen more than once but under ten times. The chain couples TRBV5-1 to TRBJ1-1; D gene ambiguous. Trimming cost V 0 bases and J 1 base, with 7 bases left between them. Looked up from germline, CDR1 is SGHRS and CDR2 is YFSETQ. The CDR3 sequence is 14 residues long. CDR3 amino acids: CASSLDPANTEAFF. The DNA for the CDR3 is TGCGCCAGCAGCTTGGATCCTGCGAACACTGAAGCTTTCTTT.

Ten or more counts support this clonotype. The rearrangement uses TRBV13 and TRBJ2-7, with a tentative D call TRBD2 (5 bases). Trimming pared 4 bases from V and 0 bases from J, leaving 13 bases between. The CDR3 extends over 15 amino acids. Germline lookup yields CDR1 PRHDT and CDR2 FYEKMQ (reference sequence). The CDR3 region is CASSSGLSSSYEQYF. The DNA for the CDR3 is TGTGCCAGCAGCTCCGGACTCTCCAGCTCCTACGAGCAGTACTTC.

This clonotype has a count of ten or more. This rearrangement joins TRBV29-1 to TRBJ2-2; possible D gene TRBD2, 6 bases. Germline lookup yields CDR1 SQVTM and CDR2 ANQGSEA. Trimming removed 2 bases at V and 5 bases at J, with 12 bases between. The CDR3 is 14 amino acids. The CDR3 spells CSVENPGTTGELFF. The CDR3 DNA follows: TGCAGCGTTGAAAATCCCGGGACTACCGGGGAGCTGTTTTTT.

This clonotype was seen repeatedly, ten times or more. A much larger clone lies a single base off, so this may be a read error. The gene calls are TRBV12-3 or TRBV12-4 and TRBJ2-2, with 8 bases identical to TRBD1. The CDR3 covers 14 residues. In DNA form, the CDR3 reads TGTGCCAGCAGTCGCCTACAGGGGGAAGGGGAGCTGGTTTTT. Translating gives CASSRLQGEGELVF.

This clonotype was counted ten times or more. V is TRBV28 and J is TRBJ1-2, with 10 bases fitting TRBD1. Unmatched junction bases numbered 13, after V lost 4 bases and J lost 8 bases. The germline CDR1 and CDR2 sequences are MDHEN and SYDVKM. This CDR3 comprises 16 residues. This CDR3 is CASSSLHSGTGEGYTF. CDR3 bases: TGTGCCAGCAGTTCACTACACTCGGGGACAGGGGAAGGCTACACCTTC.

This clonotype was counted only a few times. V and J are TRBV11-1 and TRBJ2-7; D perhaps matches TRBD1 (5 bases). The V end lost 0 bases, the J end lost 1 base, and 13 bases lay between the germline ends. The CDR3 extends over 16 amino acids. Germline V lookup: CDR1 SGHAT, CDR2 FQDESV (reference sequence). The DNA of the CDR3 is TGTGCCAGCAGCTTAGCCCCCAGGGTCGAGTCCTACGAGCAGTACTTC. Residues: CASSLAPRVESYEQYF.

The gene calls are TRBV27 and TRBJ2-7; TRBD1 matches 7 bases. The CDR3 is 16 amino acids. The germline V gene encodes CDR1 MNHEY and CDR2 SMNVEV (reference sequence). V was pared by 4 bases and J by 5 bases, with 14 bases of the junction left unmatched. CDR3 DNA sequence: TGTGCCAGCAGTTCATACACAGGGGCGCAAGTCCACGAGCAGTACTTC. Translation gives CASSSYTGAQVHEQYF.

In this sample, this clonotype turned up many times. This chain uses TRBV6-1 with TRBJ1-1, with 10 positions matching TRBD1. The junction had 7 bases not matched to a gene; V was cut back by 5 bases and J by 4 bases. There are 15 residues in the CDR3. Germline lookup yields CDR1 MNHNS and CDR2 SASEGT. The DNA for the CDR3 is TGTGCCAGCAGTCAAGGACAGGGGGGACTCACTGAAGCTTTCTTT. Translating gives CASSQGQGGLTEAFF.

This clonotype was counted many times. The chain joins TRBV12-3 or TRBV12-4 to TRBJ2-2; 11 nucleotides match TRBD1. Trimming cost V 6 bases and J 9 bases; bases outside gene matches: 9. The CDR3 runs 15 residues. The CDR3 DNA follows: TGTGCCAGCAGACGAGGACAGGGGGCAAGCAGGGAGCTGTTTTTT. Protein: CASRRGQGASRELFF.

This clonotype showed up many times. A read error is possible here, since a much larger clone lies one base away. The chain carries TRBV28 and TRBJ2-7, with D uncertain. The germline gives CDR1 MDHEN, CDR2 SYDVKM. The CDR3 length is 12 residues. Between the trimmed V and J ends, which lost 3 bases and 3 bases, there was a span of 6 bases. The CDR3 DNA is TGTGCCAGCAGTTTCTGCAACTACGAGCAGTACTTC. Translated: CASSFCNYEQYF.

J is TRBJ2-7 and V is TRBV5-5; TRBD2 agrees at 11 bases. The V segment lost 2 bases and the J segment 4 bases; nucleotides outside the gene matches: 8. The CDR3 is 16 residues long. Germline V gene lookup returns CDR1 SGHKS and CDR2 YYEKEE (reference sequence). For the CDR3, the DNA is TGTGCCAGCAGCTTCGAGGTCACTAGCGGGGGTTACGAGCAGTACTTC. It yields the protein CASSFEVTSGGYEQYF.

This chain links TRBV9 with TRBJ2-5; TRBD1 matches 7 bases. CDR3 length: 14 amino acids. V shed 3 bases, J shed 1 base, and the junction held 3 bases outside the gene matches. CDR1 is SGDLS, CDR2 YYNGEE, per germline. In nucleotides, the CDR3 is TGTGCCAGCAGCGAGGGACAGCTCCAAGAGACCCAGTACTTC. Protein: CASSEGQLQETQYF.

The sample holds a few counts of this clonotype. One end of the junction is discordant with germline, which a read error may explain. The chain employs TRBV2 and TRBJ2-4, with 8 positions matching TRBD1. Germline V gene sequence: CDR1 SNHLY, CDR2 FYNNEI. The CDR3 length is 13 residues. CDR3 nucleotide sequence: TGTGCCAGCAGTGAATGGACAGGGAACATTAAGTACTTC. As protein: CASSEWTGNIKYF.